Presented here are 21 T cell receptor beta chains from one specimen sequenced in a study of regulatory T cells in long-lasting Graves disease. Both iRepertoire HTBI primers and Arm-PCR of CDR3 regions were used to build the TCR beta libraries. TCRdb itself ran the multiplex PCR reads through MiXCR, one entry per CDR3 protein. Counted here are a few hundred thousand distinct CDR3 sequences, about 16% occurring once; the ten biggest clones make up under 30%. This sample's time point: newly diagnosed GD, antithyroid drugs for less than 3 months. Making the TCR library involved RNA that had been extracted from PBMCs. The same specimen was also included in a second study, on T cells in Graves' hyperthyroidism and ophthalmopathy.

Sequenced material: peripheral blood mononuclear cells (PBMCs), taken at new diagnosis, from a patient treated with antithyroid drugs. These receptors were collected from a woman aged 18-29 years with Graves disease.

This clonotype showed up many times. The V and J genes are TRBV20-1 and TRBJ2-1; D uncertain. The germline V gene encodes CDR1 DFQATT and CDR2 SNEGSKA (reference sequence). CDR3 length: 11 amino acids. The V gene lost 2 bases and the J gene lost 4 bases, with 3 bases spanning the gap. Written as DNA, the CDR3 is TGCAGTGCTAGATTGTACAATGAGCAGTTCTTC. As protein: CSARLYNEQFF.

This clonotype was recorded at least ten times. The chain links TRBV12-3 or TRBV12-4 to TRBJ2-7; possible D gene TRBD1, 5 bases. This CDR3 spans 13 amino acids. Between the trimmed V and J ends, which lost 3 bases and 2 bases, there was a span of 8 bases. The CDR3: CASSLTEPYEQYF. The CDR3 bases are TGTGCCAGCAGTTTGACAGAGCCCTACGAGCAGTACTTC.

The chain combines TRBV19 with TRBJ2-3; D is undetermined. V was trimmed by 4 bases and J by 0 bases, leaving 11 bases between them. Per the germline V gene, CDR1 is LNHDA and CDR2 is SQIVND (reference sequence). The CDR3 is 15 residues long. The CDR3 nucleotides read TGTGCCAGTAGTACCTACCCGACGAGCACAGATACGCAGTATTTT. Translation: CASSTYPTSTDTQYF.

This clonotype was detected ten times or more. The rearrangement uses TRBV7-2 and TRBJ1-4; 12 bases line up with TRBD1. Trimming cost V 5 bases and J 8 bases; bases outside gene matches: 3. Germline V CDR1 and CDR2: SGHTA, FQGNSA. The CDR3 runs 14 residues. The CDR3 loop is CASSGTGGREKLFF. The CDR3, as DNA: TGTGCCAGCAGCGGGACAGGGGGCCGGGAAAAACTGTTTTTT.

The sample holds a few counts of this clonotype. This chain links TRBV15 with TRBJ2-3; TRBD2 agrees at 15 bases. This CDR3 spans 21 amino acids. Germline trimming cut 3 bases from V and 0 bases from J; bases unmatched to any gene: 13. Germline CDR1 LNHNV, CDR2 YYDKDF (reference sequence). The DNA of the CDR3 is TGTGCCACCAGCAGGACAGGGACTAGCGGGAGGCGACCCTCTAGCACAGATACGCAGTATTTT. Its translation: CATSRTGTSGRRPSSTDTQYF. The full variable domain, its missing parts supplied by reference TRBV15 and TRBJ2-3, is DAMVIQNPRYQVTQFGKPVTLSCSQTLNHNVMYWYQQKSSQAPKLLFHYYDKDFNNEADTPDNFQSRRPNTSFCFLDIRSPGLGDTAMYLCATSRTGTSGRRPSSTDTQYFGPGTRLTVL.

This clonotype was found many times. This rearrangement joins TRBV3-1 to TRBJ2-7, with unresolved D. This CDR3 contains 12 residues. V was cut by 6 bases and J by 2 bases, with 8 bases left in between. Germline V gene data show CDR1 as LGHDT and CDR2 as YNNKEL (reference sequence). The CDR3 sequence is CASSKTPYEQYF. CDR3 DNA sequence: TGTGCCAGCAGTAAGACTCCCTACGAGCAGTACTTC.

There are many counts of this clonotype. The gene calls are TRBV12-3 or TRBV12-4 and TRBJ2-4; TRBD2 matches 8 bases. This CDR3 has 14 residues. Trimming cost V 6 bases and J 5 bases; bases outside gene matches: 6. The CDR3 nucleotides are TGTGCCAGCAGCTACGGGGGGGTACAAAACATTCAGTACTTC. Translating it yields CASSYGGVQNIQYF.

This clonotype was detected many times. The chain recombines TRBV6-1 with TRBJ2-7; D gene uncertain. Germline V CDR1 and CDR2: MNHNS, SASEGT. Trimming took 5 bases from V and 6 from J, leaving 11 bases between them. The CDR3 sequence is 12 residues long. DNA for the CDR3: TGTGCCAGCAGTACGACCACGGGCGAGCAGTACTTC. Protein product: CASSTTTGEQYF.

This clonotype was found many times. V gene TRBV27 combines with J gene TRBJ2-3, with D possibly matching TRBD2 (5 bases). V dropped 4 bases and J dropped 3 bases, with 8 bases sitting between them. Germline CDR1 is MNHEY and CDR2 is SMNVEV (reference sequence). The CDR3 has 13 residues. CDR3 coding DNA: TGTGCCAGCAGTTGGGAGACGACAGATACGCAGTATTTT. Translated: CASSWETTDTQYF.

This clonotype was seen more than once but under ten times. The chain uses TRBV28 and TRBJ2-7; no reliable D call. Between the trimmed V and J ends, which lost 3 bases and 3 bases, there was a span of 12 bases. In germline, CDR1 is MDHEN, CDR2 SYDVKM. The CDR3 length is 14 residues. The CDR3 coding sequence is TGTGCCAGCAGTTTTCGTCTCAACGGCTACGAGCAGTACTTC. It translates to CASSFRLNGYEQYF. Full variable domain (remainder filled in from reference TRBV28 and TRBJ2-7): DVKVTQSSRYLVKRTGEKVFLECVQDMDHENMFWYRQDPGLGLRLIYFSYDVKMKEKGDIPEGYSVSREKKERFSLILESASTNQTSMYLCASSFRLNGYEQYFGPGTRLTVT.

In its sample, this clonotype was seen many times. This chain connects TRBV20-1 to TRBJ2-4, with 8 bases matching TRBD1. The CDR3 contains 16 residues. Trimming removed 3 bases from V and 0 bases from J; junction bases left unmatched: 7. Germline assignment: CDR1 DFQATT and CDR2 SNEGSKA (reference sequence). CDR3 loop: CSARGQVVLAKNIQYF. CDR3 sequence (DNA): TGCAGTGCTAGGGGACAGGTCGTTTTAGCCAAAAACATTCAGTACTTC.

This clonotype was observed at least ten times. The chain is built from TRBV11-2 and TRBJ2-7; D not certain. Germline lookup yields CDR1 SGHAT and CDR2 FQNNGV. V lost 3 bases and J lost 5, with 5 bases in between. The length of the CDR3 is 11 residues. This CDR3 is CASSLFDEQYF. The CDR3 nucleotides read TGTGCCAGCAGCTTGTTCGACGAGCAGTACTTC.

In DNA form, the CDR3 reads TGTGCCAGCAGCTTAGGGCAGAGGGCAGATACGCAGTATTTT. Translated: CASSLGQRADTQYF. V usage is TRBV7-2 and J usage is TRBJ2-3; a weak D match, TRBD2 (5 bases). Germline V gene lookup returns CDR1 SGHTA and CDR2 FQGNSA. This CDR3 comprises 14 residues. V was pared by 1 base and J by 4 bases, with 9 bases between.

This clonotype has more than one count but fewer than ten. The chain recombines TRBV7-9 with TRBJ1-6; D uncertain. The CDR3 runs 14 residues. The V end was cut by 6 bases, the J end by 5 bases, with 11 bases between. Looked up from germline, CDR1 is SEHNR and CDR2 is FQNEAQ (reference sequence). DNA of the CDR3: TGTGCCAGCAGAACCGGGTCCCATAATTCACCCCTCCACTTT. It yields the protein CASRTGSHNSPLHF. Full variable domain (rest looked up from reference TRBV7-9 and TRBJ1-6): DTGVSQNPRHKITKRGQNVTFRCDPISEHNRLYWYRQTLGQGPEFLTYFQNEAQLEKSRLLSDRFSAERPKGSFSTLEIQRTEQGDSAMYLCASRTGSHNSPLHFGNGTRLTVT.

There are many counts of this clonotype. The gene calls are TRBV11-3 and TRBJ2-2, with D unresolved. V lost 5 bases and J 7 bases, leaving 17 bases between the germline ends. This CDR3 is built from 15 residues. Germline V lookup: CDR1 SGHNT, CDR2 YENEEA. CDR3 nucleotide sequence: TGTGCCAGCAGCCACGCCGGCGCTTCGATCGGGGAGCTGTTTTTT. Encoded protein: CASSHAGASIGELFF.

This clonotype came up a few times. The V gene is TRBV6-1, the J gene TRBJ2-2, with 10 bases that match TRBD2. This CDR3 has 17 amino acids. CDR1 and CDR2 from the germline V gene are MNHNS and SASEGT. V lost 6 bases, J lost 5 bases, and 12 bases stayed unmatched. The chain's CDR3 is CASRTGQKLAGTGELFF. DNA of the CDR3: TGTGCCAGCAGGACTGGACAGAAACTAGCGGGAACCGGGGAGCTGTTTTTT.

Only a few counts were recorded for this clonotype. In DNA, the CDR3 is TGTGCCACCAGCAGCCGACATTCTGGTCAGCCCCAGCATTTT. It is translated as CATSSRHSGQPQHF. This rearrangement joins TRBV15 to TRBJ1-5; D is ambiguous. The CDR3 spans 14 residues. The germline V and J ends were trimmed by 3 bases and 6 bases, with 12 bases remaining between them. Germline loops: CDR1 LNHNV, CDR2 YYDKDF (reference sequence).

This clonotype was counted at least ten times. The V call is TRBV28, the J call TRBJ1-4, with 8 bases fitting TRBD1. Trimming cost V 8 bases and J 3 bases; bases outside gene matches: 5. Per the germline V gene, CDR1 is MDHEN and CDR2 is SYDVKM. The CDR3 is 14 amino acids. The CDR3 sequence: CASRLTGANEKLFF. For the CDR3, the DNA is TGTGCCAGCCGACTGACAGGGGCTAATGAAAAACTGTTTTTT.

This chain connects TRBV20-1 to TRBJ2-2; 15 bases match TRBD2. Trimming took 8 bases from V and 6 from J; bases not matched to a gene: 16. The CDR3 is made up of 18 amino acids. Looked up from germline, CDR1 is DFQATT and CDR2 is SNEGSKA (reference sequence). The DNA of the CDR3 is TGCAGTACTGAAACCCCCGGGACTAGCGGGAGGTGGTCCGGGGAGCTGTTTTTT. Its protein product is CSTETPGTSGRWSGELFF.

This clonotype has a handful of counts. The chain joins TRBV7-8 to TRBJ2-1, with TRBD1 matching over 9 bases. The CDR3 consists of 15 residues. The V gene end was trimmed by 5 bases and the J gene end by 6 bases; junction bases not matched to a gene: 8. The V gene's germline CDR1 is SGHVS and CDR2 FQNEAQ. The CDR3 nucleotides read TGTGCCAGCAGCACCAGACAGGGGGGGGCCAATGAGCAGTTCTTC. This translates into CASSTRQGGANEQFF. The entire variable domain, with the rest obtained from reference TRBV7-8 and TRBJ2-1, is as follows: GAGVSQSPRYKVAKRGQDVALRCDPISGHVSLFWYQQALGQGPEFLTYFQNEAQLDKSGLPSDRFFAERPEGSVSTLKIQRTQQEDSAVYLCASSTRQGGANEQFFGPGTRLTVL.

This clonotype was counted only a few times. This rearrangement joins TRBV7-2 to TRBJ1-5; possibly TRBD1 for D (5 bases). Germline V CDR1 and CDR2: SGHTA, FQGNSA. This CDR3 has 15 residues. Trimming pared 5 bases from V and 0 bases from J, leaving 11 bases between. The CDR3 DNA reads TGTGCCAGCAGCGAAGGACATGATAGCAATCAGCCCCAGCATTTT. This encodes CASSEGHDSNQPQHF.